One and the same sample provided the 9 T cell receptor beta chains below, sequenced in a study of beta chain features in type 1 diabetes. These receptors are not linked to any known antigen. Whole-study findings and limits: All four CD4+ subsets from Type 1 diabetes patients carried moderately but significantly shorter TCRB CDR3s.

Every bit of the isolated RNA underwent reverse transcription, so sequencing read expressed TCRB transcripts. TCRdb keeps only in-frame clones here, not all; method: immunoSEQ multiplex PCR. This sample yields hundreds of thousands of clones, of which roughly a tenth are seen a single time; more than 0.8% belongs to the top ten. Sequencing input: central memory CD4+ T cells from blood. The receptors were gathered from a man aged 25-40 years with type 1 diabetes.

There are a few counts of this clone. V gene TRBV27 combines with J gene TRBJ2-7, with 8 bases fitting TRBD1. Trimming removed 4 bases from V and 4 bases from J; junction bases left unmatched: 6. CDR1 MNHEY and CDR2 SMNVEV come from the germline V gene (reference sequence). The CDR3 is 14 amino acids. CDR3: CASSYGQGWYEQYF. CDR3 nucleotide sequence: TGTGCCAGCAGTTATGGACAGGGCTGGTACGAGCAGTACTTC.

This clone was seen only a few times. The rearrangement joins TRBV30 to TRBJ2-5; 10 bases align to TRBD1. In germline, CDR1 is GTSNPN, CDR2 SVGIG (reference sequence). CDR3 length: 14 residues. Trimming took 2 bases from V and 3 from J; bases not matched to a gene: 3. CDR3 DNA: TGTGCCTGGAGTCGGACAGGGGGGGAAGAGACCCAGTACTTC. It yields the protein CAWSRTGGEETQYF. The entire variable domain, with the rest obtained from reference TRBV30 and TRBJ2-5, is as follows: SQTIHQWPATLVQPVGSPLSLECTVEGTSNPNLYWYRQAAGRGLQLLFYSVGIGQISSEVPQNLSASRPQDRQFILSSKKLLLSDSGFYLCAWSRTGGEETQYFGPGTRLLVL.

This clone was observed a handful of times. The chain uses TRBV5-1 and TRBJ2-3; D gene ambiguous. The CDR3 runs 13 residues. The V and J ends lost 4 bases and 5 bases respectively, with 11 bases between them. Germline CDR1 reads SGHRS; CDR2 reads YFSETQ. CDR3 loop: CASSPENLDTQYF. DNA of the CDR3: TGCGCCAGCAGCCCGGAGAACCTAGATACGCAGTATTTT.

This chain connects TRBV15 to TRBJ1-2; unclear D gene. Germline V gene data show CDR1 as LNHNV and CDR2 as YYDKDF (reference sequence). V was pared by 0 bases and J by 0 bases, with 14 bases between. The CDR3 is 17 residues long. In DNA, the CDR3 is TGTGCCACCAGCAGAGACGGTTTGGAGGCTACTAACTATGGCTACACCTTC. Its protein is CATSRDGLEATNYGYTF.

The table lists this clone with many counts. This rearrangement joins TRBV10-1 to TRBJ2-2; D possibly corresponds to TRBD2 (8 bases). CDR3 size: 15 residues. The V gene's germline CDR1 is WNHNN and CDR2 SYGVQD (reference sequence). V gave up 4 bases and J gave up 5 bases, with 14 bases separating them. The CDR3 region is CASSAGGGVTGELFF. In DNA, the CDR3 is TGCGCCAGCAGTGCGGGAGGGGGCGTGACCGGGGAGCTGTTTTTT.

The J gene is TRBJ2-7, the V gene TRBV5-4, with D uncertain. Germline CDR1 reads SGHNT; CDR2 reads YYREEE (reference sequence). CDR3 length: 16 amino acids. Trimming took off 2 bases at V and 6 bases at J, with 21 bases between the two ends. CDR3 amino acids: CASSFPSSPTLPEQYF. CDR3 in DNA: TGTGCCAGCAGCTTCCCAAGTTCCCCCACCCTCCCCGAGCAGTACTTC.

This clone was seen a handful of times. Other DNA sequences in the same sample also yield this CDR3. The chain uses TRBV7-2 and TRBJ2-5; possible D gene TRBD2, 5 bases. CDR1 is SGHTA, CDR2 FQGNSA, per germline. Trimming removed 3 bases at V and 4 bases at J, with 9 bases between. The CDR3 loop spans 13 amino acids. The CDR3 bases are TGTGCCAGCAGCTTCGGCGCGGGAGAGACCCAGTACTTC. The encoded protein is CASSFGAGETQYF.

The V and J genes are TRBV5-1 and TRBJ2-5, with a possible D match to TRBD2 (8 bases). The ends were cut back, 5 bases at V and 5 bases at J, with 19 bases in the middle. CDR3 length: 15 amino acids. Germline CDR1 is SGHRS and CDR2 is YFSETQ. CDR3 region: CASSRGLARGETQYF. As DNA, the CDR3 is TGCGCCAGCAGTCGAGGACTAGCCAGGGGGGAGACCCAGTACTTC. The whole variable domain, filled in from reference TRBV5-1 and TRBJ2-5, reads KAGVTQTPRYLIKTRGQQVTLSCSPISGHRSVSWYQQTPGQGLQFLFEYFSETQRNKGNFPGRFSGRQFSNSRSEMNVSTLELGDSALYLCASSRGLARGETQYFGPGTRLLVL.

This clone occurred a few times. V usage is TRBV5-6 and J usage is TRBJ2-1; 13 bases line up with TRBD2. Trimming took 4 bases from V and 5 from J; bases not matched to a gene: 3. Germline CDR1 SGHDT, CDR2 YYEEEE. This CDR3 is built from 15 residues. Here the CDR3 DNA reads TGTGCCAGCAGCCCTGGACTAGCGGGGGACAATGAGCAGTTCTTC. Translating it yields CASSPGLAGDNEQFF.